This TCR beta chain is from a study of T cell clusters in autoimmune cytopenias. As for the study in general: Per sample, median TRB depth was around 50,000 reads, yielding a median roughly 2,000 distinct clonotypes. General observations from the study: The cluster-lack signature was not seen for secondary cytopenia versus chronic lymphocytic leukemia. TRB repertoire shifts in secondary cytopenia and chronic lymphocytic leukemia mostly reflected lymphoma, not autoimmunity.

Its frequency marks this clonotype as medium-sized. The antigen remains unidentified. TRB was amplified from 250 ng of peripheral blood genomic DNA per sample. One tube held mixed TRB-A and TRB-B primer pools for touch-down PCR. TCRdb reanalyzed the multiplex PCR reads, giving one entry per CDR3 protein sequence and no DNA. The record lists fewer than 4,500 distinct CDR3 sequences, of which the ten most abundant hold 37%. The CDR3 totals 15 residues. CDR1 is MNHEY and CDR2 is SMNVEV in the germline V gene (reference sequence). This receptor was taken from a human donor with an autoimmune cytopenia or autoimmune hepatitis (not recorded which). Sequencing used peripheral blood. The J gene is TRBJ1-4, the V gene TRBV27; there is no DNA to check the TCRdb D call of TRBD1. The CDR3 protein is CASRLGTATNEKLFF.